This T cell receptor (beta chain) was sequenced for a study of blood T cell repertoires in COVID-19. Everyone who took part was about 18 to 89 years old, and they came from fewer than 25 US areas. Assignments of participants to cohorts depended upon their own reported clinical history. The CDR3 contains 15 residues. The germline V gene encodes CDR1 SGHRS and CDR2 YFSETQ. Notes on this clone: The germline gene is not matched at one end of the junction; a read error may be the cause.

Measured with immunoSEQ multiplex PCR; TCRdb has only the in-frame clones, and not every one. The sample has about 260,000 clones, about 86% seen once. Sequenced material: PBMCs or T cells enriched from blood (not recorded which). This receptor was obtained from a man aged 25 to 40 with acute COVID-19. The chain employs TRBV5-1 and TRBJ1-1, with D perhaps TRBD1 (6 bases). CDR3 bases: TGTGCCAGCAGACAAGACAGGCTACCGAACACTGAGGCTTTCTTT. As protein: CASRQDRLPNTEAFF.